Listed below are T cell receptor beta chains from one sample, sequenced in a study of glioma-infiltrating T cells after dendritic cell vaccination. Clones were read by immunoSEQ multiplex PCR, and TCRdb kept only the in-frame ones, dropping some. In the table there are around 96,000 clones, over 60% of which are singletons. Source: blood, taken before dendritic cell vaccination. The receptors derive from a human donor with glioblastoma. The CDR3 runs from the conserved cysteine through the conserved F or W. The D gene is left open where the match is weak. Clone size is not always given. Where it is, it says once, few, many or a class for expanded clones.

j_call | v_call | clone_size | d_call | cdr3_aa | cdr3_nt
TRBJ2-3 | TRBV28 | NA | NA | CASRGGTSTDTQYF | TGTGCCAGCAGGGGCGGGACCTCCACAGATACGCAGTATTTT
TRBJ1-5 | TRBV7-8 | NA | NA | CASSLAPTEDQPQHF | TGTGCCAGCAGCTTAGCCCCGACAGAAGATCAGCCCCAGCATTTT
TRBJ1-5 | TRBV6-1 | NA | TRBD1 | CASSTTDRGTQPQHF | TGTGCCAGCAGTACCACGGACAGGGGAACTCAGCCCCAGCATTTT
TRBJ2-7 | TRBV5-1 | few | TRBD1 | CASSLIPGTGIGYEQYF | TGCGCCAGCAGCTTGATCCCAGGGACAGGGATTGGTTACGAGCAGTACTTC
TRBJ2-5 | TRBV5-1 | NA | TRBD2 | CASSWGNLAGAKETQYF | TGCGCCAGCAGCTGGGGGAACCTAGCGGGGGCGAAAGAGACCCAGTACTTC
TRBJ1-1 | TRBV19 | NA | NA | CASSTTGYGTEAFF | TGTGCCAGTAGTACGACAGGATACGGCACTGAAGCTTTCTTT
TRBJ1-4 | TRBV10-3 | NA | NA | CAISESGGVHSTNEKLFF | TGTGCCATCAGTGAGTCAGGCGGGGTACACTCAACTAATGAAAAACTGTTTTTT
TRBJ2-7 | TRBV2 | NA | NA | CASSERVRSGLYEQYF | TGTGCCAGCAGTGAAAGGGTAAGAAGCGGGCTCTACGAGCAGTACTTC
TRBJ2-7 | TRBV28 | NA | TRBD1 | CASSRQGGSYEQYF | TGTGCCAGCAGTCGACAGGGCGGCTCCTACGAGCAGTACTTC
TRBJ2-7 | TRBV27 | NA | NA | CASSLSTGTPYEQYF | TGTGCCAGCAGTTTATCCACAGGGACCCCCTACGAGCAGTACTTC
TRBJ2-5 | TRBV6-1 | NA | TRBD2 | CASVGLGGFSETQYF | TGTGCCAGCGTGGGACTAGGGGGGTTCAGCGAGACCCAGTACTTC
TRBJ2-7 | TRBV27 | NA | TRBD2 | CASRAGGFAYEQYF | TGTGCCAGCAGGGCGGGGGGGTTCGCCTACGAGCAGTACTTC
TRBJ2-3 | TRBV5-1 | NA | TRBD2 | CASSWNSGSGTDTQYF | TGCGCCAGCAGCTGGAATAGCGGGAGCGGCACAGATACGCAGTATTTT
TRBJ2-7 | TRBV5-1 | NA | TRBD2 | CASSLAGGSYEQYF | TGCGCCAGCAGCTTGGCGGGAGGCTCCTACGAGCAGTACTTC
TRBJ1-5 | TRBV5-1 | NA | NA | CASSLSGGGNQPQHF | TGCGCCAGCAGCTTGTCTGGTGGAGGCAATCAGCCCCAGCATTTT
TRBJ1-4 | TRBV19 | NA | NA | CASSPYRQISNEKLFF | TGTGCCAGTAGTCCCTACAGACAGATCTCTAATGAAAAACTGTTTTTT
TRBJ2-5 | TRBV19 | NA | TRBD1 | CASSSRTGSKWETQYF | TGTGCCAGTAGTAGCAGGACAGGGTCTAAATGGGAGACCCAGTACTTC
TRBJ2-5 | TRBV19 | NA | NA | CASSVPLDNEETQYF | TGTGCCAGTAGTGTTCCCCTGGACAACGAAGAGACCCAGTACTTC
TRBJ2-7 | TRBV27 | NA | NA | CASSRLGEQYF | TGTGCCAGCAGTCGACTCGGGGAGCAGTACTTC
TRBJ1-2 | TRBV28 | NA | TRBD1 | CASSTSGPQGTGPRYYGYTF | TGTGCCAGCAGTACTAGCGGCCCCCAGGGGACAGGGCCTCGGTACTATGGCTACACCTTC
TRBJ1-2 | TRBV5-1 | few | NA | CASSFRQNYGYTF | TGCGCCAGCAGCTTCAGACAGAACTATGGCTACACCTTC
TRBJ2-2 | TRBV10-2 | NA | NA | CASSESSPHTGELFF | TGCGCCAGCAGTGAGTCGAGCCCCCATACCGGGGAGCTGTTTTTT
TRBJ1-2 | TRBV10-3 | NA | NA | CAISESLDYGYTF | TGTGCCATCAGTGAAAGTTTAGACTATGGCTACACCTTC
TRBJ1-4 | TRBV7-9 | NA | NA | CASSFVHEKLFF | TGTGCCAGCAGCTTTGTGCACGAGAAACTGTTTTTT
TRBJ1-1 | TRBV19 | NA | TRBD1 | CASRGDRAGTEAFF | TGTGCCAGTAGGGGGGACAGGGCTGGCACTGAAGCTTTCTTT
TRBJ2-3 | TRBV9 | NA | NA | CASSVGPSSLTSTDTQYF | TGTGCCAGCAGCGTAGGTCCATCTTCTTTAACTAGCACAGATACGCAGTATTTT
TRBJ2-7 | TRBV27 | few | NA | CASSLSRGFYEQYF | TGTGCCAGCAGTTTATCAAGGGGCTTCTACGAGCAGTACTTC